This T cell receptor (beta chain) was identified during a study of metastatic and nonmetastatic thyroid tumors. Thyroid surgery was performed in patients who had received no treatment beforehand. TCRdb ran MiXCR on the PCR reads. The sample contains tens of thousands of clones, roughly an eighth of which appear only once. The germline V gene has CDR1 SGHTA and CDR2 FQGNSA. CDR3 length equals 13 residues. Trimming took 3 bases from V and 6 from J, leaving 11 bases between them. The specimen sequenced was blood. The source of this sequence is a female donor with papillary thyroid cancer or a benign thyroid nodule (not recorded which). Some clones in this sample may be carry-over from other donors' samples. V usage is TRBV7-2 and J usage is TRBJ1-2, with a tentative D call TRBD1 (6 bases). CDR3 loop: CASSFPGTHGYTF. CDR3 nucleotides: TGTGCCAGCAGCTTCCCAGGGACACATGGCTACACCTTC.